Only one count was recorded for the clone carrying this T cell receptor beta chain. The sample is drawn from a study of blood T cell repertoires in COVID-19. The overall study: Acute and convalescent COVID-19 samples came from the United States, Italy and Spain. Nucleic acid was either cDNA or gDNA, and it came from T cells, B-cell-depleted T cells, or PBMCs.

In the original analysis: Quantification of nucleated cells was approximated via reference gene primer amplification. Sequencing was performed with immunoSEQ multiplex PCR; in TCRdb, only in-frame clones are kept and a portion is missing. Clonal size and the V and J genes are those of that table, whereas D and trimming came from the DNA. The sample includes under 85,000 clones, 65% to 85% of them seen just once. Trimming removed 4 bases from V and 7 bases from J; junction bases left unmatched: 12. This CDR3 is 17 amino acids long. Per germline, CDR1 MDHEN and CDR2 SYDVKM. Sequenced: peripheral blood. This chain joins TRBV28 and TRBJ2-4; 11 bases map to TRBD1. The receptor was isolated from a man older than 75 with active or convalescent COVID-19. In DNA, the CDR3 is TGTGCCAGCAGTTCCCTCGGGACAGGGGGTTACTTGAACATTCAGTACTTC. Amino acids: CASSSLGTGGYLNIQYF. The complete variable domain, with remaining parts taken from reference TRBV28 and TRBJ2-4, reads DVKVTQSSRYLVKRTGEKVFLECVQDMDHENMFWYRQDPGLGLRLIYFSYDVKMKEKGDIPEGYSVSREKKERFSLILESASTNQTSMYLCASSSLGTGGYLNIQYFGAGTRLSVL.